This TCR beta chain stems from a study of blood T cell repertoires in COVID-19. At the level of the study: Collection of acute and convalescent COVID-19 samples took place in the United States, Italy and Spain. PBMCs, B-cell-depleted T cells, or T cells provided the cDNA or gDNA that made up the material.

Trimming pared 2 bases from V and 0 bases from J, leaving 8 bases between. The germline V gene has CDR1 MNHEY and CDR2 SVGEGT. The CDR3 loop spans 14 amino acids. Assay used: immunoSEQ multiplex PCR; TCRdb lists only in-frame clones, some missing. The data show roughly 150,000 clones, 70% to 90% seen once. The sequenced sample was peripheral blood. The chain carries TRBV6-2 or TRBV6-3 and TRBJ2-7; maybe TRBD2 (6 bases). This receptor was taken from a human donor in a cohort sampled during active COVID-19. The CDR3 DNA reads as TGTGCCAGCAGTTACCAAGCGGGCTCCTACGAGCAGTACTTC. This codes for CASSYQAGSYEQYF.